Sequencing of this T cell receptor (beta chain) was carried out in a study of T cell responses to AZD1222 COVID-19 vaccine. The study's findings and limits: A mostly white British donor set with more females was recruited, and clonal diversity was possibly underestimated. There were repertoire samples only from the period after the peak T cell response. Baseline seropositives among AZD1222 recipients totaled only 5 to 7.

Method: immunoSEQ multiplex PCR; TCRdb's copy keeps in-frame clones and lacks some. The sample includes 150,000 to 170,000 clones, about nine tenths seen only once; the top ten take approximately 20%. Note on this clone: The antigen remains undetermined.

The CDR3 totals 16 residues. The V and J ends lost 4 bases and 7 bases, in that order; junction bases with no gene match: 5. Germline assignment: CDR1 LGHDT and CDR2 YNNKEL (reference sequence). The rearrangement uses TRBV3-1 (or the pseudogene TRBV3-2) and TRBJ2-1; TRBD2 agrees at 15 bases. The TCR was taken from an adult in good health. Material: peripheral blood, obtained on day 0 of AZD1222 vaccination. The CDR3 is CASSPSGTSGRNEQFF. CDR3 in DNA: TGTGCCAGCAGCCCCAGCGGGACTAGCGGGAGGAATGAGCAGTTCTTC.